This is a list of T cell receptor beta chains from one sample in a study of shared clonotypes between healthy human individuals. TCRdb's table, derived via immunoSEQ multiplex PCR, lists solely in-frame clones and lacks some. Among about 1.1 million clones, roughly 74% were seen once, and the ten largest hold around 0.47%. The sample comprised memory CD4+ T cells from PBMCs. The receptors were gathered from a man between 18 and 29 years old in good health. Some clones in this sample may be carry-over from other donors' samples. Each CDR3 is given with its conserved first and last residue. Each record gives: D gene, V gene, clone size, J gene, CDR3 protein, CDR3 DNA. The D gene is left open where the match is weak. Clone size is not always given. Where it is, it says once, few, many or a class for expanded clones.

>-|TRBV19|once|TRBJ1-2
CASSPGDYGYTF
TGTGCCAGTAGTCCCGGAGACTATGGCTACACCTTC
>TRBD1|TRBV5-4|few|TRBJ2-7
CASSTGDRGSEQYF
TGTGCCAGCAGCACCGGGGACAGGGGCTCCGAGCAGTACTTC
>TRBD2|TRBV18|-|TRBJ2-7
CASSPGGSSLYEQYF
TGTGCCAGCTCACCGGGCGGGAGTTCATTGTACGAGCAGTACTTC
>-|TRBV6-5|-|TRBJ2-4
CASSYGQYKNIQYF
TGTGCCAGCAGTTACGGGCAGTACAAAAACATTCAGTACTTC
>TRBD1|TRBV7-2|-|TRBJ2-7
CASSLMSQGTGGYEQYF
TGTGCCAGCAGCTTAATGAGCCAAGGGACAGGGGGCTACGAGCAGTACTTC
>-|TRBV19|-|TRBJ2-7
CASSMVATSYEQYF
TGTGCCAGTAGTATGGTGGCAACCTCGTACGAGCAGTACTTC
>TRBD1|TRBV5-1|few|TRBJ2-7
CASSPQGDSSYEQYF
TGCGCCAGCAGCCCACAGGGGGATAGCTCCTACGAGCAGTACTTC
>-|TRBV28|-|TRBJ1-2
CASIGNSNYGYTF
TGTGCCAGTATAGGGAATTCTAACTATGGCTACACCTTC
>-|TRBV4-1|-|TRBJ2-7
CASSQEEGDLYEQYF
TGCGCCAGCAGCCAAGAAGAGGGGGATTTGTACGAGCAGTACTTC
>-|TRBV20-1|-|TRBJ2-6
CRWGVPNVLTF
TGCCGGTGGGGGGTCCCCAACGTCCTGACTTTC
>-|TRBV6-1|-|TRBJ1-5
CASSMDNTQPQHF
TGTGCCAGCAGTATGGACAATACCCAGCCCCAGCATTTT
>TRBD1|TRBV5-5|-|TRBJ1-5
CASSYTRGLGQPQHF
TGTGCCAGCAGCTATACCAGGGGGCTTGGTCAGCCCCAGCATTTT